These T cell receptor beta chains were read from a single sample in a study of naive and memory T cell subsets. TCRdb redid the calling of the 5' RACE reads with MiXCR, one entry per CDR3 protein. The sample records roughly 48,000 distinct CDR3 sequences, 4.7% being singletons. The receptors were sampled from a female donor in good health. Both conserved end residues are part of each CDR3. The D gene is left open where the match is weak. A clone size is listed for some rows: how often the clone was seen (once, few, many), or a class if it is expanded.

TGTGCCAGCAGTGAATCCTTGAGTAGCGGGAGGGCAGCAGATACGCAGTATTTT | CASSESLSSGRAADTQYF | TRBV25-1 | many | TRBD2 | TRBJ2-3
TGCAGCGTTGAAGTCGTGACTAGTGTGTGGTATGAGCAGTTCTTC | CSVEVVTSVWYEQFF | TRBV29-1 | many | - | TRBJ2-1
TGTGCCAGTAGTATAGGGAGGGGTTATAGCAATCAGCCCCAGCATTTT | CASSIGRGYSNQPQHF | TRBV19 | - | - | TRBJ1-5
TGTGCCAGCAGCCAACAGGAGACTAGCACAGATACGCAGTATTTT | CASSQQETSTDTQYF | TRBV7-2 | - | - | TRBJ2-3
TGTGCCAGCAGTGCCTGGACAGGGGGCAACTATGGCTACACCTTC | CASSAWTGGNYGYTF | TRBV6-1 | few | TRBD1 | TRBJ1-2
TGTGCCAGCATGACTAACAACTACGAGCAGTACTTC | CASMTNNYEQYF | TRBV28 | few | - | TRBJ2-7
TGCAGTGCTAGGGAGACTAGCGGGAACCAAGAGACCCAGTACTTC | CSARETSGNQETQYF | TRBV20-1 | many | TRBD2 | TRBJ2-5
TGTGCCAACAGTCAGACAGGGGGCCGTTACGGCACTGAAGCTTTCTTT | CANSQTGGRYGTEAFF | TRBV12-3/TRBV12-4 | - | TRBD1 | TRBJ1-1
TGTGCCAGCAGCAACCCCTCGGGACTAGCAACAGATACGCAGTATTTT | CASSNPSGLATDTQYF | TRBV6-5 | many | TRBD2 | TRBJ2-3
TGCGCCAGCGGGCTTACAAGCTACAATGAGCAGTTCTTC | CASGLTSYNEQFF | TRBV4-3 | few | - | TRBJ2-1
TGTGCCAGCAGTAAAGAGGGACTAGCGGAAGAGACCCAGTACTTC | CASSKEGLAEETQYF | TRBV11-2 | many | TRBD2 | TRBJ2-5
TGTGCCAGCAGCTCCATTGTGGACCCCGGGGAGCTGTTTTTT | CASSSIVDPGELFF | TRBV11-2 | many | - | TRBJ2-2
TGCGCCAGCAGCCAGGGGGAGCAACCCGGGGAGCTGTTTTTT | CASSQGEQPGELFF | TRBV4-3 | many | - | TRBJ2-2
TGTGCCAGCAGCCGACAGGGGTTTCTTCCCGCCAACACTGAAGCTTTCTTT | CASSRQGFLPANTEAFF | TRBV6-5 | few | TRBD1 | TRBJ1-1
TGTGCCAGCAGTGGGGGGGGGGGTTACTATGGCTACACCTTC | CASSGGGGYYGYTF | TRBV25-1 | many | - | TRBJ1-2
TGCAGTGCTCTAGAGAAGTTCACAGATACGCAGTATTTT | CSALEKFTDTQYF | TRBV20-1 | many | - | TRBJ2-3
TGTGCCAGCAGTTTCTCGGGGGAATGGGGTGGCTACACCTTC | CASSFSGEWGGYTF | TRBV28 | many | - | TRBJ1-2
TGTGCCAGCAGTGAACACCGCCTCACCAAAAACATTCAGTACTTC | CASSEHRLTKNIQYF | TRBV2 | many | - | TRBJ2-4
TGTGCCAGCAGTTGGGACAGGGCAGAGACCCAGTACTTC | CASSWDRAETQYF | TRBV27 | many | TRBD1 | TRBJ2-5
TGTGCCACCAGCAGCTCCGGGACAGAGGCCTACGAGCAGTACTTC | CATSSSGTEAYEQYF | TRBV15 | many | TRBD1 | TRBJ2-7
TGTGCCAGCAGCTCCCTGTCTCCCTTACTAGCGCGCTCCTACAATGAGCAGTTCTTC | CASSSLSPLLARSYNEQFF | TRBV7-6 | many | TRBD2 | TRBJ2-1
TGTGCCAGCAGCCAAGTAAGCGGACACTACGAGCAGTACTTC | CASSQVSGHYEQYF | TRBV3-1 | many | - | TRBJ2-7
TGCGCCAGCAGTGAGTTAAGGGGCAAGGGGGACACTGAAGCTTTCTTT | CASSELRGKGDTEAFF | TRBV10-2 | many | - | TRBJ1-1
TGTGCCAGCAGCTTAAGAGGGGGGGACGAGCAGTACTTC | CASSLRGGDEQYF | TRBV7-8 | few | - | TRBJ2-7
TGTGCCAGCAGAGGGACATTCAGCTATGGCTACACCTTC | CASRGTFSYGYTF | TRBV2 | many | - | TRBJ1-2
TGTGCCAGCAGCTTAAGGGTTGGCAGCTCCTACAATGAGCAGTTCTTC | CASSLRVGSSYNEQFF | TRBV13 | many | - | TRBJ2-1
TGTGCCAGCAGCTTGTCGCTAGAGACCCAGTACTTC | CASSLSLETQYF | TRBV7-2 | many | - | TRBJ2-5
TGCGCCAGCAGTGGGACGGGTTCCGGGGAGCTGTTTTTT | CASSGTGSGELFF | TRBV10-2 | many | - | TRBJ2-2
TGCGCCAGCAGCCCGAGCCGATACAATGAGCAGTTCTTC | CASSPSRYNEQFF | TRBV4-1 | - | - | TRBJ2-1
TGTGCCAGCAGTGAACTATCCGTCCCCAGTGAAAAACTGTTTTTT | CASSELSVPSEKLFF | TRBV2 | many | - | TRBJ1-4
TGTGCCATCAGACCCCCGGGCACTGAAGCTTTCTTT | CAIRPPGTEAFF | TRBV10-3 | many | - | TRBJ1-1
TGCGCCAGCAGTCATGTAGGGCCTGGAGTAGGGCCGGGAAGCTCCTATAATTCACCCCTCCACTTT | CASSHVGPGVGPGSSYNSPLHF | TRBV23-1 | few | - | TRBJ1-6
TGTGCCAGCAGCGAAACGGACAGGCCCTACACCTTC | CASSETDRPYTF | TRBV5-5 | many | TRBD1 | TRBJ1-2
TGTGCCAGTAGCTCGACAGGGTCTGGGGAGACCCAGTACTTC | CASSSTGSGETQYF | TRBV19 | - | TRBD1 | TRBJ2-5
TGTGCCAGCAGCTTATCCTTGGGAGATACGCAGTATTTT | CASSLSLGDTQYF | TRBV7-9 | few | - | TRBJ2-3
TGTGCCAGCAGCCTCGTCCCGGGCGCCGGCCCGGAGACCCAGTACTTC | CASSLVPGAGPETQYF | TRBV27 | many | - | TRBJ2-5
TGTGCCAGCAGTCCCGGAGCGGGCAGGGGCAACATTCAGTACTTC | CASSPGAGRGNIQYF | TRBV12-3/TRBV12-4 | many | - | TRBJ2-4
TGTGCCAGTAGTTACGAACCAGCCAAAAACATTCAGTACTTC | CASSYEPAKNIQYF | TRBV19 | many | - | TRBJ2-4
TGTGCCAGCAGCTGGCGACTAGCGGGAAACACAGATACGCAGTATTTT | CASSWRLAGNTDTQYF | TRBV5-6 | many | TRBD2 | TRBJ2-3
TGCAGCGTATTCCCAACAGGGACCTACGAGCAGTACTTC | CSVFPTGTYEQYF | TRBV29-1 | many | - | TRBJ2-7
TGTGCCAGCAGCGCCCTACCCCCGGGGACAGCAAAACCGTACGAGCAGTACTTC | CASSALPPGTAKPYEQYF | TRBV7-9 | few | TRBD1 | TRBJ2-7
TGTGCCAGCAGCTTAGCGCCCGAGGGTGCTCCCTACGAGCAGTACTTC | CASSLAPEGAPYEQYF | TRBV7-2 | many | - | TRBJ2-7
TGTGCCAGCACCCGTGACAGGGTGGTAATGGAGCAGTTCTTC | CASTRDRVVMEQFF | TRBV28 | few | TRBD1 | TRBJ2-1